This T cell receptor (beta chain) was sequenced in a study of T cell responses to AZD1222 COVID-19 vaccine. Points from the study as a whole: Every sample of the repertoires postdated the peak T cell response.

Pooling covered second doses at about 4 or about 12 weeks. Here immunoSEQ multiplex PCR was the method, and the copy in TCRdb shows in-frame clones only, minus some. Of about 200,000 clones listed, approximately 93% are singletons. This clone was counted between two and nine times. Its specificity is unknown. The TCR originated in an adult who received the AZD1222 COVID-19 vaccine. The source material was peripheral blood, sampled 28 days after the second AZD1222 dose.

The CDR3 DNA is TGTGCCAGCAGCTTAGCAGGGTGGTCCGGGGAGCTGTTTTTT. Translated, it gives CASSLAGWSGELFF. This sequence joins TRBV7-2 and TRBJ2-2; no clear D gene. Between the trimmed V and J ends, which lost 0 bases and 6 bases, there was a span of 8 bases. This CDR3 is built from 14 residues. The V gene's germline CDR1 is SGHTA and CDR2 FQGNSA.